The next 32 T cell receptor beta chains were all read from a single sample in a study of cytomegalovirus exposure and HLA in healthy donors (dated by TCRdb to about 2017). Libraries came from the immunoSEQ multiplex PCR assay. For the multiplex PCR, a mixture combining 60 forward primers for TCR Vbeta segments and 13 reverse primers for TCR Jbeta segments was used. Drawn from immuneACCESS, this table holds only the in-frame rearrangements with V and J called that TCRdb kept. Clones are partly lost; checked studies trace under half to an unresolved V gene and leave the rest unexplained. Counted in this sample were approximately 200,000 clones; 75% to 85% of them appeared once. 2.1% of the sample is taken by the ten largest. Sequenced input: PBMCs. The receptors come from a woman aged 18-29 years in good health and CMV-seropositive.

The V gene is TRBV7-3, the J gene TRBJ1-1; 8 nucleotides line up with TRBD1. After removal of 4 bases from V and 4 bases from J, the junction contained 2 bases not matched to a gene. Germline values: CDR1 SGHTA, CDR2 FQGTGA. This CDR3 region has 13 residues. Written as DNA, the CDR3 is TGTGCCAGCAGCTCGACAGGGGTCACTGAAGCTTTCTTT. Translating it yields CASSSTGVTEAFF.

The chain is built from TRBV18 and TRBJ2-5, with 9 positions matching TRBD2. Germline CDR1 is KGHSH and CDR2 is LQKENI. The ends lost 3 bases at V and 3 bases at J; junction bases unmatched: 5. There are 15 residues in the CDR3. DNA for the CDR3: TGTGCCAGCTCACCGAGGACTAGCGAGAAAGAGACCCAGTACTTC. Translated, it gives CASSPRTSEKETQYF. Drawing the rest from reference TRBV18 and TRBJ2-5, the complete variable domain is NAGVMQNPRHLVRRRGQEARLRCSPMKGHSHVYWYRQLPEEGLKFMVYLQKENIIDESGMPKERFSAEFPKEGPSILRIQQVVRGDSAAYFCASSPRTSEKETQYFGPGTRLLVL.

The chain is built from TRBV6-6 and TRBJ1-3; tentatively, D is TRBD1 (6 bases). Trimming took 5 bases from V and 4 from J, leaving 15 bases between them. This CDR3 is built from 15 residues. Germline CDR1 is MNHNY and CDR2 is SVGAGI (reference sequence). The DNA for the CDR3 is TGTGCCAGCAGTACGGAGCAGGGGTTCGGAAACACCATATATTTT. This gives the protein CASSTEQGFGNTIYF.

The rearrangement links TRBV7-2 to TRBJ2-1; TRBD2 matches at 10 bases. The CDR3 runs to 16 residues. V was clipped by 5 bases and J by 1 base; unmatched bases: 5. The V gene's germline CDR1 is SGHTA and CDR2 FQGNSA. Written as DNA, the CDR3 is TGTGCCAGCAGCCCTAGCGGGGGCTATTCCTACAATGAGCAGTTCTTC. This codes for CASSPSGGYSYNEQFF.

This rearrangement joins TRBV29-1 to TRBJ2-5; 7 nucleotides agree with TRBD1. The DNA end lines up better with TRBJ2-7; the J call may be wrong. Per germline, CDR1 SQVTM and CDR2 ANQGSEA. The CDR3 has 14 amino acids. CDR3 amino acids: CSVKAGTAPYEQYF. The CDR3 nucleotides read TGCAGCGTAAAAGCCGGGACAGCCCCCTACGAGCAGTACTTC.

The J gene is TRBJ1-2, the V gene TRBV2; D unresolved. This CDR3 is 15 amino acids long. CDR1 and CDR2 (germline): SNHLY, FYNNEI. V lost 0 bases and J 8 bases, leaving 16 bases between the germline ends. DNA of the CDR3: TGTGCCAGCAGTGAAGCTGGCAGCGGATCGTGGGGCTACACCTTC. The encoded protein is CASSEAGSGSWGYTF.

The chain employs TRBV5-1 and TRBJ2-6, with D perhaps matching TRBD1 (5 bases). Germline V gives CDR1 SGHRS, CDR2 YFSETQ. This CDR3 contains 16 residues. The V end lost 5 bases, the J end lost 4 bases, and 16 bases lay between the germline ends. The CDR3 DNA sequence: TGCGCCAGCAGGGGCCAGGGTGTAACCGGGGCCAACGTCCTGACTTTC. Translation gives CASRGQGVTGANVLTF.

The chain has TRBV10-1 and TRBJ2-3; D gene ambiguous. Trimming removed 1 base from V and 0 bases from J, with 5 bases in between. This CDR3 comprises 14 residues. Germline V CDR1 and CDR2: WNHNN, SYGVQD (reference sequence). Here the CDR3 DNA reads TGCGCCAGCAGTGAGTTCGTTAGCACAGATACGCAGTATTTT. It yields the protein CASSEFVSTDTQYF.

V gene TRBV2 combines with J gene TRBJ2-5; maybe TRBD2 (6 bases). The germline V gene has CDR1 SNHLY and CDR2 FYNNEI. The CDR3 runs to 16 residues. The germline V and J ends were trimmed by 2 bases and 4 bases, with 17 bases remaining between them. The CDR3 DNA sequence: TGTGCCAGCAGTGAAAGGGCGGGGCCCGGAGGAGAGACCCAGTACTTC. Translation: CASSERAGPGGETQYF.

The chain employs TRBV10-2 and TRBJ2-3; D is unresolved. With 0 bases removed from V and 4 bases from J, the gap between germline ends came to 5 bases. The CDR3 spans 13 residues. The germline CDR1 and CDR2 sequences are WSHSY and SAAADI. CDR3 protein: CASSESFADTQYF. The CDR3 DNA follows: TGCGCCAGCAGTGAGTCTTTCGCAGATACGCAGTATTTT.

The gene calls are TRBV5-1 and TRBJ2-7, with D possibly matching TRBD1 (6 bases). Germline V gene lookup returns CDR1 SGHRS and CDR2 YFSETQ. Trimming removed 4 bases at V and 0 bases at J, with 11 bases between. The CDR3 runs 14 residues. CDR3 coding DNA: TGCGCCAGCAGCCTATGGGACACCTCCTACGAGCAGTACTTC. As protein: CASSLWDTSYEQYF.

This clone was seen more than once but under ten times. The rearrangement uses TRBV28 and TRBJ1-6; D gene uncertain. Between the trimmed V and J ends, which lost 4 bases and 0 bases, there was a span of 10 bases. Per germline, CDR1 MDHEN and CDR2 SYDVKM. The CDR3 is 16 residues long. CDR3 nucleotide sequence: TGTGCCAGCAGTTCTACCCCGGGCTCCTATAATTCACCCCTCCACTTT. It specifies CASSSTPGSYNSPLHF.

This chain links TRBV23-1 with TRBJ2-2; D is perhaps TRBD2 (6 bases). TRBV23-1 is marked as an open reading frame, function uncertain. Trimming removed 0 bases from V and 5 bases from J, with 16 bases in between. CDR3 length: 17 amino acids. The CDR3 loop reads CASSQSPPSEYTGELFF. The CDR3 nucleotides are TGCGCCAGCAGTCAATCGCCCCCTAGCGAGTATACCGGGGAGCTGTTTTTT.

The chain uses TRBV6-1 and TRBJ2-5; 9 bases match TRBD2. With V trimmed by 4 bases and J by 5 bases, 17 bases remained unmatched. The CDR3 sequence is 18 residues long. In germline, CDR1 is MNHNS, CDR2 SASEGT. The CDR3 bases are TGTGCCAGCAGTGTTCACCCCCCTCGCGGGGGGGCGGGGGAGACCCAGTACTTC. Translating gives CASSVHPPRGGAGETQYF.

V gene TRBV28 combines with J gene TRBJ2-1; weak D call: TRBD1 (6 bases). V gave up 7 bases and J gave up 5 bases, with 12 bases separating them. CDR1 is MDHEN, CDR2 SYDVKM, per germline. The CDR3 is 13 residues long. CDR3 sequence: CASTLTGDNEQFF. The CDR3 bases are TGTGCCAGCACCCTGACAGGAGACAATGAGCAGTTCTTC.

The CDR3 reads CASSFSEETQYF. Written as DNA, the CDR3 is TGTGCCAGCAGCTTTTCCGAGGAGACCCAGTACTTC. The rearrangement links TRBV7-2 to TRBJ2-5; no reliable D call. The CDR3 sequence is 12 residues long. Germline V gives CDR1 SGHTA, CDR2 FQGNSA. V gave up 3 bases and J gave up 5 bases, with 7 bases separating them.

The V gene is TRBV4-2, the J gene TRBJ2-2, with 8 nucleotides matching TRBD1. V was pared by 6 bases and J by 0 bases, with 0 bases of the junction left unmatched. CDR1 and CDR2 from the germline V gene are LGHNA and YNFKEQ. The CDR3 has 14 residues. CDR3 in amino acids: CASRGQANTGELFF. The CDR3 DNA is TGTGCCAGCAGGGGACAGGCGAACACCGGGGAGCTGTTTTTT.

The J gene is TRBJ1-1, the V gene TRBV7-2; the D is unclear. The CDR3 has 13 residues. Germline lookup yields CDR1 SGHTA and CDR2 FQGNSA. V was cut by 3 bases and J by 4 bases, with 9 bases left in between. The CDR3: CASSFGGPTEAFF. The CDR3 DNA reads as TGTGCCAGCAGCTTTGGCGGGCCCACTGAAGCTTTCTTT.

This clone was observed a few times. The chain recombines TRBV19 with TRBJ1-1; the D gene is possibly TRBD1 (5 bases). The CDR3 has 15 residues. V lost 4 bases to trimming and J lost 0 bases, with 12 bases between them. CDR1 is LNHDA, CDR2 SQIVND, per germline (reference sequence). CDR3 in amino acids: CASSKADTLNTEAFF. In DNA, the CDR3 is TGTGCCAGTAGTAAGGCGGACACCCTGAACACTGAAGCTTTCTTT.

This clone appeared a single time. V gene TRBV12-1 combines with J gene TRBJ2-3; TRBD2, the D gene given by the table, was not confirmed from the DNA. TRBV12-1 has pseudogene status. This CDR3 comprises 17 residues. The chain's CDR3 is CASSRSGGATNTDTQYF. In DNA form, the CDR3 reads TGTGCCAGCAGCAGGAGCGGGGGGGCTACCAATACAGATACGCAGTATTTT.

The chain uses TRBV10-3 and TRBJ2-7, with TRBD1 matching 7 bases. V lost 0 bases, J lost 2 bases, and 4 bases stayed unmatched. CDR1 and CDR2 (germline): ENHRY, SYGVKD. This CDR3 spans 15 amino acids. As DNA, the CDR3 is TGTGCCATCAGTGAGTCTGGGACAGATGCCTACGAGCAGTACGTC. Translating it yields CAISESGTDAYEQYV.

The rearrangement uses TRBV9 and TRBJ1-2; D possibly corresponds to TRBD1 (6 bases). Germline CDR1 is SGDLS and CDR2 is YYNGEE. This CDR3 spans 14 amino acids. V was shortened by 3 bases and J by 3 bases, with 12 bases between the two germline ends. CDR3 amino acids: CASSANREDYGYTF. CDR3 DNA: TGTGCCAGCAGCGCAAACAGGGAAGACTATGGCTACACCTTC. Full variable domain (remainder filled in from reference TRBV9 and TRBJ1-2): DSGVTQTPKHLITATGQRVTLRCSPRSGDLSVYWYQQSLDQGLQFLIQYYNGEERAKGNILERFSAQQFPDLHSELNLSSLELGDSALYFCASSANREDYGYTFGSGTRLTVV.

The CDR3: CASSLGDRGEAFF. The CDR3 nucleotides are TGCGCCAGCAGCTTGGGGGACAGGGGAGAAGCTTTCTTT. The chain couples TRBV5-1 to TRBJ1-1, with 10 nucleotides matching TRBD1. V dropped 0 bases and J dropped 8; count of bases not matched to a gene: 1. Per the germline V gene, CDR1 is SGHRS and CDR2 is YFSETQ. This CDR3 is built from 13 residues.

This clone was detected once. The chain has TRBV5-1 and TRBJ2-7, with TRBD2 matching 8 bases. The CDR3 is 15 residues long. V lost 4 bases to trimming and J lost 2 bases; unmatched junction nucleotides: 8. Per the germline V gene, CDR1 is SGHRS and CDR2 is YFSETQ. CDR3 region: CASSLLGAGAYEQYF. The CDR3 nucleotides read TGCGCCAGCAGCCTCCTCGGAGCGGGGGCCTACGAGCAGTACTTC.

This chain's CDR3 is CASSHLTIQGDGYTF. The CDR3 bases are TGCGCCAGCAGCCACCTTACGATACAGGGCGACGGCTACACCTTC. The chain uses TRBV4-3 and TRBJ1-2; D perhaps matches TRBD1 (6 bases). Trimming removed 3 bases from V and 8 bases from J, with 19 bases in between. The CDR3 runs to 15 residues. Germline CDR1 LGHNA, CDR2 YSLEER.

Comment on this clone: The same CDR3 also results from other DNA sequences found in this sample. The rearrangement uses TRBV11-2 and TRBJ2-1, with a tentative D call TRBD2 (7 bases). V dropped 2 bases and J dropped 4 bases, with 12 bases sitting between them. Germline V gene sequence: CDR1 SGHAT, CDR2 FQNNGV. The CDR3 is 15 amino acids. In nucleotides, the CDR3 is TGTGCCAGCAGCTTACGGGGGGCTGGTTACAATGAGCAGTTCTTC. Its translation is CASSLRGAGYNEQFF.

The chain links TRBV5-1 to TRBJ2-7; TRBD1 is a possible D gene (6 bases). The CDR3 loop spans 14 amino acids. The germline CDR1 and CDR2 sequences are SGHRS and YFSETQ. Trimming removed 4 bases at V and 3 bases at J, with 14 bases between. This chain's CDR3 is CASSVQGTYYEQYF. The CDR3 region has the DNA TGCGCCAGCAGCGTACAGGGAACCTACTACGAGCAGTACTTC.

The chain uses TRBV9 and TRBJ2-2, with TRBD2 identical over 7 bases. The CDR3 covers 17 residues. Trimming cost V 4 bases and J 7 bases; bases outside gene matches: 16. CDR1 and CDR2 from the germline V gene are SGDLS and YYNGEE. This CDR3 reads CASSPHRGVFGSGELFF. The DNA for the CDR3 is TGTGCCAGCAGCCCCCACCGGGGGGTCTTCGGGAGCGGGGAGCTGTTTTTT.

This clone has a handful of counts. This rearrangement joins TRBV19 to TRBJ1-6, with TRBD1 matching 9 bases. V lost 9 bases to trimming and J lost 8 bases; unmatched junction nucleotides: 11. CDR1 is LNHDA and CDR2 is SQIVND in the germline V gene (reference sequence). The CDR3 covers 15 residues. The CDR3 DNA sequence: TGTGCCAGCCGTAAACTAACAGGGGGCGATTCACCCCTCCACTTT. Translating gives CASRKLTGGDSPLHF.

This chain connects TRBV6-1 to TRBJ2-2; D is unresolved. The V end lost 2 bases, the J end lost 6 bases, and 7 bases lay between the germline ends. Germline values: CDR1 MNHNS, CDR2 SASEGT. The CDR3 extends over 13 amino acids. CDR3 coding DNA: TGTGCCAGCAGTGAAAGGCGGCCCGGGGAGCTGTTTTTT. Its translation: CASSERRPGELFF.

The chain recombines TRBV27 with TRBJ2-1; the D is unclear. The germline gives CDR1 MNHEY, CDR2 SMNVEV (reference sequence). Trimming stripped 4 bases from V and 8 bases from J, with 9 bases between. The CDR3 totals 12 residues. CDR3 protein: CASSWSADEQFF. CDR3 coding DNA: TGTGCCAGCAGTTGGTCGGCGGATGAGCAGTTCTTC.

This chain joins TRBV9 and TRBJ2-3, with TRBD2 identical over 9 bases. CDR3 length: 17 amino acids. CDR1 SGDLS and CDR2 YYNGEE come from the germline V gene. The junction had 8 bases not matched to a gene; V was cut back by 0 bases and J by 3 bases. CDR3: CASSVVAGGPGTDTQYF. DNA for the CDR3: TGTGCCAGCAGCGTAGTCGCGGGGGGGCCTGGGACAGATACGCAGTATTTT.